This record concerns one T cell receptor beta chain sequence. The sample is drawn from a study of human T cells and chemical hapten exposure. Looking at the study overall: Patch tests applied 0.01% DPC to the upper back and were scored after 6 days.

TCRdb independently ran MiXCR on the RACE reads; one entry per CDR3 protein. The sample lists under 100,000 distinct CDR3 sequences; approximately 10% were seen once. V lost 1 base, J lost 3 bases, and 10 bases lay in between. CDR3 length: 14 residues. From germline, CDR1 is DFQATT and CDR2 SNEGSKA (reference sequence). The time point: patch test 3, about 24 weeks after DPC sensitization. This sample's treatment: therapeutic diphenylcyclopropenone sensitization with weekly scalp DPC. Only after blood had been drawn was each patch test applied. From whole blood left unfractionated, total RNA was extracted.

The receptor comes from a woman aged 50 to 65 with alopecia areata. Some clones in this sample may be carry-over from other donors' samples. The sequenced sample was whole blood, obtained in connection with sensitization to the hapten diphenylcyclopropenone (DPC). The chain links TRBV20-1 to TRBJ1-5; no definite D call. CDR3 nucleotides: TGCAGTGCTAGAGCCGGGTTCCCCAATCAGCCCCAGCATTTT. Protein: CSARAGFPNQPQHF.